Listed below are T cell receptor beta chains from one sample, sequenced in a study of identifying expanded T cells in peripheral blood. Sequencing used immunoSEQ multiplex PCR; TCRdb keeps in-frame clones, though not all of them. The data contain 70,000 or so clones, about nine tenths of them singletons. The specimen was blood. These receptors were obtained from a person aged 18 to 75 in good health. Both conserved end residues are part of each CDR3. A D gene is named only where the DNA matches it firmly. Expanded clones are given a class, and other clones once, few, many or no size at all.

>NA|NA|TRBV4-3|TRBJ2-2
TGCGCCAGCAGCCAAAAAGAAAGCGTCGGGGAGCTGTTTTTT
CASSQKESVGELFF
>TRBD2|NA|TRBV9|TRBJ2-3
TGTGCCAGCAGCAAACGACTAGCGGGGGGCACAGATACGCAGTATTTT
CASSKRLAGGTDTQYF
>NA|once|TRBV6-6|TRBJ1-5
TGTGCCAGCAGTTACGTAGCGGGCGAAGGTCAGCCCCAGCATTTT
CASSYVAGEGQPQHF
>NA|NA|TRBV9|TRBJ1-2
TGTGCCAGCAGCGTAGATGTGGGCATAAATGGCTACACCTTC
CASSVDVGINGYTF
>TRBD1|NA|TRBV5-6|TRBJ2-7
TGTGCCAGCAGCGCCGGGACAGGAATCTACGAGCAGTACTTC
CASSAGTGIYEQYF
>NA|NA|TRBV18|TRBJ2-5
TGTGCCAGCTCACAGGGGGACACGGCTAGGGAGACCCAGTACTTC
CASSQGDTARETQYF
>NA|NA|TRBV4-1|TRBJ2-1
TGCGCCAGCAGCCAAGCCACGGGGTCTGGCTACAATGAGCAGTTCTTC
CASSQATGSGYNEQFF
>NA|NA|TRBV19|TRBJ1-2
TGTGCCAGTAGTATTTCGGTCGGGGTCTATGGCTACACCTTC
CASSISVGVYGYTF
>NA|NA|TRBV5-6|TRBJ1-2
TGTGCCAGCAGCTTAGGTTCTTATGGCTACACCTTC
CASSLGSYGYTF
>NA|once|TRBV6-1|TRBJ2-3
TGTGCCAGCAGTTTCCTAGAAGATACGCAGTATTTT
CASSFLEDTQYF
>NA|NA|TRBV18|TRBJ2-7
TGTGCCAGCTCACCTGAATCTTACGAGCAGTACTTC
CASSPESYEQYF
>TRBD1|NA|TRBV5-5|TRBJ1-5
TGTGCCAGCAGCTTGGACTTGGACAGGTACTATCAGCCCCAGCATTTT
CASSLDLDRYYQPQHF
>TRBD2|NA|TRBV9|TRBJ2-2
TGTGCCAGCAGCGAGCGGGGCTCGAACACCGGGGAGCTGTTTTTT
CASSERGSNTGELFF
>TRBD2|NA|TRBV6-1|TRBJ2-3
TGTGCCAGCATGGTGGGGAGGGATGCAGATACGCAGTATTTT
CASMVGRDADTQYF
>TRBD2|once|TRBV5-1|TRBJ2-5
TGCGCCAGCAGGTTTAGCGGGGGGGCCTCGGAGACCCAGTACTTC
CASRFSGGASETQYF
>TRBD2|NA|TRBV4-2|TRBJ2-1
TGTGCCAGCAGCCAAGAGGGTCCTAGCGGGTCATCCGTAACAACTAGAAATGAGCAGTTCTTC
CASSQEGPSGSSVTTRNEQFF
>NA|NA|TRBV19|TRBJ2-6
TGTGCCAGTAGCACCTCGGCCAACGTCCTGACTTTC
CASSTSANVLTF
>TRBD2|NA|TRBV6-5|TRBJ2-1
TGTGCCAGCTCCGGGACTAGTAGGGATGAGCAGTTCTTC
CASSGTSRDEQFF
>NA|NA|TRBV28|TRBJ1-4
TGTGCCAGCAGTACCTATAAGGGGGATGAAAAACTGTTTTTT
CASSTYKGDEKLFF
>TRBD2|NA|TRBV4-1|TRBJ2-1
TGCGCCAGCAGCCTCCCCTCACTAGCGGGAGGGCTGAGCTCCTACAATGAGCAGTTCTTC
CASSLPSLAGGLSSYNEQFF
>TRBD1|NA|TRBV6-1|TRBJ1-2
TGTGCCAGCAGTGAAGAGCAGGACAGGGTGGATGGCTACACCTTC
CASSEEQDRVDGYTF
>NA|NA|TRBV18|TRBJ2-2
TGTGCCAGCTCGCCCCAGGCGGCGGGTAACACCGGGGAGCTGTTTTTT
CASSPQAAGNTGELFF
>TRBD2|NA|TRBV2|TRBJ2-5
TGTGCCAGCAGTGCCGGGACTAGCGGGGGGGCCTTAGAGACCCAGTACTTC
CASSAGTSGGALETQYF
>NA|NA|TRBV7-9|TRBJ2-1
TGTGCCAGCACCCTAAGACTAGAGGCCTACAATGAGCAGTTCTTC
CASTLRLEAYNEQFF
>NA|few|TRBV7-8|TRBJ2-4
TGTGCCAGCAGCTTACAAAGTACCAAAAACATTCAGTACTTC
CASSLQSTKNIQYF
>TRBD1|NA|TRBV5-4|TRBJ2-7
TGTGCCAGCAGCTTGGCCCAGGACAGGGCTGAGCAGTACTTC
CASSLAQDRAEQYF
>TRBD1|NA|TRBV4-1|TRBJ1-2
TGCGCCAGCAGCCCTCAAGCGGGACAGGGTCCCTATGGCTACACCTTC
CASSPQAGQGPYGYTF
>TRBD1|NA|TRBV9|TRBJ1-1
TGTGCCAGCAGCGCGGGGGACAGGGGACTGAACACTGAAGCTTTCTTT
CASSAGDRGLNTEAFF
>TRBD2|NA|TRBV5-4|TRBJ2-7
TGTGCCAGCAGCTCGCGGGGACTAGCGGCGTACGAGCAGTACTTC
CASSSRGLAAYEQYF
>NA|NA|TRBV2|TRBJ2-7
TGTGCCAGCAGTCGACAGTACGAGCAGTACTTC
CASSRQYEQYF
>TRBD2|NA|TRBV4-3|TRBJ2-7
TGCGCCAGCAGCCCCTCCTTTCAGGGAGCTAGCGGGGTTATCTACGAGCAGTACTTC
CASSPSFQGASGVIYEQYF
>NA|NA|TRBV28|TRBJ1-5
TGTGCCAGTAAACCCGGAGGCAGACCTAGCAATCAGCCCCAGCATTTT
CASKPGGRPSNQPQHF
>NA|NA|TRBV7-9|TRBJ2-3
TGTGCCAGCAGCTTAGGGTTCGGTGAGAGCACAGATACGCAGTATTTT
CASSLGFGESTDTQYF
>NA|NA|TRBV7-2|TRBJ2-7
TGTGCCAGCAGCTTAGATAGGAACTCCTACGAGCAGTACTTC
CASSLDRNSYEQYF
>TRBD2|once|TRBV27|TRBJ2-5
TGTGCCAGCAGTTCGACAAGCGGGAGGATAGAGACCCAGTACTTC
CASSSTSGRIETQYF
>NA|NA|TRBV20-1|TRBJ2-1
TGCAGTGCTAGATTCCGGGACTTGCAGTTCTTC
CSARFRDLQFF
>NA|few|TRBV5-4|TRBJ2-7
TGTGCCAGCAGGCAAGACAGTAACTCCTACGAGCAGTACTTC
CASRQDSNSYEQYF
>TRBD2|NA|TRBV10-3|TRBJ2-3
TGTGCCATCACGGAGCGAGTCCAAGCGGGGGGCACAGATACGCAGTATTTT
CAITERVQAGGTDTQYF
>TRBD1|once|TRBV5-1|TRBJ1-2
TGCGCCAGCAGCAACCCGGGACAGAACTATGGCTACACCTTC
CASSNPGQNYGYTF
>NA|NA|TRBV9|TRBJ1-1
TGTGCCAGCAGCGTGAAAGTGAACACTGAAGCTTTCTTT
CASSVKVNTEAFF